The sequence of this T cell receptor beta chain was determined in a study of cytomegalovirus exposure and HLA in healthy donors. Study in general: Genotyping of 400 or so donors showed that around 86% belonged to the Caucasian-associated ancestry cluster.

This clone has more than one count but fewer than ten. PCR used 60 Vbeta primers and 13 Jbeta primers. Using immunoSEQ multiplex PCR, the repertoire was profiled, and TCRdb retains in-frame clones only, with some absent. The sample consists of more than 90,000 clones, 65% to 90% of them appearing once. Losses at the gene ends were 2 bases for V and 0 bases for J; bases not matched to a gene: 7. Germline V CDR1 and CDR2: GTSNPN, SVGIG (reference sequence). The length of the CDR3 is 16 residues. Sequencing input: PBMCs. The chain carries TRBV30 and TRBJ2-1; 7 nucleotides agree with TRBD2. This sequence was found in a woman in her 70s in good health and CMV-seropositive. CDR3 coding DNA: TGTGCCTGGAGTCCACGGGGCGGGAGCTCCTACAATGAGCAGTTCTTC. Encoded protein: CAWSPRGGSSYNEQFF.